This T cell receptor (beta chain) was recorded in a study of T cells after yellow fever vaccination. Study-wide context: When fractions had low cell numbers, they were prepared with SMART-Seq v4 Ultra Low Input.

This clonotype has just a few counts. Its antigen remains unknown. Study outcomes and limitations: Most primary-vaccination clones recurred post-booster (around 95% CD4, over 70% CD8).

Trimming took off 0 bases at V and 7 bases at J, with 11 bases between the two ends. The length of the CDR3 is 13 residues. Germline-derived CDR1 and CDR2 are SGHKS and YYEKEE (reference sequence). Universal primer sites and UMIs were introduced during 5'RACE template-switching synthesis of TCR cDNA. TCRdb processed the 5' RACE reads anew with MiXCR; each CDR3 protein has one entry. The data contain 200,000 to 300,000 distinct CDR3 sequences, approximately 6.3% of them singletons. The TCR originated in a man aged 25-45 years who received the YFV17D yellow fever vaccine. Sequencing was performed on CD4+ T cells sorted from PBMCs, taken on the day of the yellow fever booster vaccination. This rearrangement joins TRBV5-5 to TRBJ2-7, with a possible D match to TRBD1 (6 bases). The CDR3 region is CASSLGDMREQYF. The DNA of the CDR3 is TGTGCCAGCAGCTTGGGGGACATGAGGGAGCAGTACTTC.